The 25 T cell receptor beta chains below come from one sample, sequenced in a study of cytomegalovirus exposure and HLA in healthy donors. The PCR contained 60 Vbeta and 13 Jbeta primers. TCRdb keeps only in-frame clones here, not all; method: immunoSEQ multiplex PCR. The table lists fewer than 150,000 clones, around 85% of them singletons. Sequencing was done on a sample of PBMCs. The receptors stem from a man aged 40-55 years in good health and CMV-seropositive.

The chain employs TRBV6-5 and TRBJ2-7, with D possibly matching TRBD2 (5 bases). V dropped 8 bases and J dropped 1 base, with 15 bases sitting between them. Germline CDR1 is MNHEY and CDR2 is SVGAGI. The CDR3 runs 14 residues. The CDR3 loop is CASGPGIHSYEQYF. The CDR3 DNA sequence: TGTGCCAGCGGTCCCGGGATTCATTCCTACGAGCAGTACTTC.

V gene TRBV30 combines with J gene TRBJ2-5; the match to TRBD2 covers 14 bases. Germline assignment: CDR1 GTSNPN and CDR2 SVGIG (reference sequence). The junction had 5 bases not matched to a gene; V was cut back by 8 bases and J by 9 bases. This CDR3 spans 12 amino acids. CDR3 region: CARGTSGGPQYF. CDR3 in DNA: TGTGCCCGGGGGACTAGCGGGGGCCCCCAGTACTTC.

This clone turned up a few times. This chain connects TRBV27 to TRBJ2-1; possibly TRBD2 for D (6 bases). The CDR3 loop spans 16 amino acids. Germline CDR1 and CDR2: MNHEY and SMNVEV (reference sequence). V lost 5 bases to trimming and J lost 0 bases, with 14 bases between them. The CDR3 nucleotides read TGTGCCAGCAGTAGTAGCGGCACACACTCCTACAATGAGCAGTTCTTC. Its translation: CASSSSGTHSYNEQFF.

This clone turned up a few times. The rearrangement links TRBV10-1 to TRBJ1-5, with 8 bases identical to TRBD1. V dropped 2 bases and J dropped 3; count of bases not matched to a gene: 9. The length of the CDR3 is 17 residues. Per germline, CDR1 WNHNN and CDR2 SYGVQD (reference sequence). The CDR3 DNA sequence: TGCGCCAGCAGTGAGCCGACAGGGGTGATGGTCAATCAGCCCCAGCATTTT. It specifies CASSEPTGVMVNQPQHF.

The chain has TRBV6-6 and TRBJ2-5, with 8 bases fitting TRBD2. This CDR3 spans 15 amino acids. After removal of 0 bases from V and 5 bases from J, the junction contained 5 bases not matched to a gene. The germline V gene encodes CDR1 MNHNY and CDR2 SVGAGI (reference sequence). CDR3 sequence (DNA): TGTGCCAGCAGTTACTCTAGAGTAGCGGGGGAGACCCAGTACTTC. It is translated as CASSYSRVAGETQYF.

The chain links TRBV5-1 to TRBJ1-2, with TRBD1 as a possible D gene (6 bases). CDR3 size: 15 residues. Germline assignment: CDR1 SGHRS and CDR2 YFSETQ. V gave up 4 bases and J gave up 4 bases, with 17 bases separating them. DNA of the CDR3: TGCGCCAGCAGCACGAGGGCAGGGGAATCCTATGGCTACACCTTC. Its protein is CASSTRAGESYGYTF.

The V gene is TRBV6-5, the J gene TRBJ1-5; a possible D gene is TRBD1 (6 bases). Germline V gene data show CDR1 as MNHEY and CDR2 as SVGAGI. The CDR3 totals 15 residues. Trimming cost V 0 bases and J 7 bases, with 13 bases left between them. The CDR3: CASSYSSRGRQPQHF. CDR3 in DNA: TGTGCCAGCAGTTACTCGAGCAGGGGTCGGCAGCCCCAGCATTTT.

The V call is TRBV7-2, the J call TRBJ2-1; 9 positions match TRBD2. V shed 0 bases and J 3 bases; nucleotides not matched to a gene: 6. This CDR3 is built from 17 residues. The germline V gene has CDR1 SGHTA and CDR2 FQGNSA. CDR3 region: CASSLAIAGEYYNEQFF. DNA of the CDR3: TGTGCCAGCAGCTTAGCGATAGCGGGAGAGTACTACAATGAGCAGTTCTTC.

In DNA, the CDR3 is TGTGCCAGCAGCTCCTTTGTGTCAGGGGAAATGAACACTGAAGCTTTCTTT. Amino acid sequence: CASSSFVSGEMNTEAFF. This chain links TRBV7-9 with TRBJ1-1; D possibly corresponds to TRBD1 (6 bases). Germline V lookup: CDR1 SEHNR, CDR2 FQNEAQ (reference sequence). V was pared by 4 bases and J by 0 bases, with 18 bases between. This CDR3 contains 17 residues. The entire variable domain, with the rest obtained from reference TRBV7-9 and TRBJ1-1, is as follows: DTGVSQNPRHKITKRGQNVTFRCDPISEHNRLYWYRQTLGQGPEFLTYFQNEAQLEKSRLLSDRFSAERPKGSFSTLEIQRTEQGDSAMYLCASSSFVSGEMNTEAFFGQGTRLTVV.

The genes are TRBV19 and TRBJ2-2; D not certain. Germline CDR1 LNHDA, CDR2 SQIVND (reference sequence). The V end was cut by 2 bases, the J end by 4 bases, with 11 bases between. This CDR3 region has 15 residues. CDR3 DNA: TGTGCCAGTAGTATAACGGCAGCTAGCACCGGGGAGCTGTTTTTT. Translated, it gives CASSITAASTGELFF.

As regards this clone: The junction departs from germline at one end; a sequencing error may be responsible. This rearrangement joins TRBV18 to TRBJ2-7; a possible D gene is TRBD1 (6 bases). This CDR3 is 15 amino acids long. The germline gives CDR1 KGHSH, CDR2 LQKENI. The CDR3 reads CTSSPQGPKSYEQYF. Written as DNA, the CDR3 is TGTACCAGCTCACCGCAGGGGCCCAAGTCCTACGAGCAGTACTTC.

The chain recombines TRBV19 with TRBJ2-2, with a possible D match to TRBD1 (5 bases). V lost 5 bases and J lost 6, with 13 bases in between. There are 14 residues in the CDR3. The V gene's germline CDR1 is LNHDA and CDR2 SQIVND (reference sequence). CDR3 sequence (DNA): TGTGCCAGTAGTTCAGGGATTGAAGCCGGGGAGCTGTTTTTT. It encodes CASSSGIEAGELFF.

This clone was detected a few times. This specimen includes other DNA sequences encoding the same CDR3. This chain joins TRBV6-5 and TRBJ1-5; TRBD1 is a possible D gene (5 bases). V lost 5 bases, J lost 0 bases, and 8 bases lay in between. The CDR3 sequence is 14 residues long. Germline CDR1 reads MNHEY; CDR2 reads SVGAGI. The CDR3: CASSRDYSNQPQHF. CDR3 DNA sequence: TGTGCCAGCAGTCGGGACTATAGCAATCAGCCCCAGCATTTT.

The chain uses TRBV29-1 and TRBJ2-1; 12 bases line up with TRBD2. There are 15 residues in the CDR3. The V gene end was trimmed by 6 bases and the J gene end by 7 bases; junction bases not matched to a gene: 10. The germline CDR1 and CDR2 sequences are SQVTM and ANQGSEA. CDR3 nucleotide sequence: TGCAGCGTCATCCCTAGCGGGGGGGCGGGAAATGAGCAGTTCTTC. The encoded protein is CSVIPSGGAGNEQFF.

CDR3 loop: CASSPGLDVGRDTQYF. CDR3 coding DNA: TGTGCCAGCAGCCCGGGACTAGACGTGGGGCGGGATACGCAGTATTTT. The genes are TRBV5-8 and TRBJ2-3; 8 nucleotides match TRBD2. From germline, CDR1 is SGHTS and CDR2 YDEGEE. CDR3 length: 16 amino acids. Trimming cost V 4 bases and J 6 bases; bases outside gene matches: 13.

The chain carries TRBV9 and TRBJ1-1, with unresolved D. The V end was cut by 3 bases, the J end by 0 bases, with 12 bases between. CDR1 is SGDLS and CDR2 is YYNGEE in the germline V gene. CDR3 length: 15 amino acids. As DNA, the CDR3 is TGTGCCAGCAGCGCCGAAGAGGGAGTGAACACTGAAGCTTTCTTT. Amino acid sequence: CASSAEEGVNTEAFF.

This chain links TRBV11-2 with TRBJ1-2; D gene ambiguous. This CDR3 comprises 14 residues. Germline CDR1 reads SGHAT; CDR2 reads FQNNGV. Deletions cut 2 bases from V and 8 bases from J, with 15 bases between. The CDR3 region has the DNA TGTGCCAGCAGCTTATCGGGTAGAGTAGAGGGCTACACCTTC. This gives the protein CASSLSGRVEGYTF.

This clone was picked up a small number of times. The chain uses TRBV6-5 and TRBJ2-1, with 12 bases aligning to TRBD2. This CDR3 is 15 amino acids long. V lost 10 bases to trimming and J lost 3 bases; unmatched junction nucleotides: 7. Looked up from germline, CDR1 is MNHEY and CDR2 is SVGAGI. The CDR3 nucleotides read TGTGCCACCTCAAGACTAGCGGGGGTCTACAATGAGCAGTTCTTC. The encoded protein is CATSRLAGVYNEQFF.

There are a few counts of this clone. The CDR3 sequence is CASSLDRDMPYGYTF. The CDR3 region has the DNA TGTGCCAGCAGCTTAGATCGGGACATGCCCTATGGCTACACCTTC. The gene calls are TRBV11-2 and TRBJ1-2; weak D call: TRBD1 (6 bases). Between the trimmed V and J ends, which lost 0 bases and 4 bases, there was a span of 12 bases. Germline CDR1 and CDR2: SGHAT and FQNNGV. The CDR3 covers 15 residues.

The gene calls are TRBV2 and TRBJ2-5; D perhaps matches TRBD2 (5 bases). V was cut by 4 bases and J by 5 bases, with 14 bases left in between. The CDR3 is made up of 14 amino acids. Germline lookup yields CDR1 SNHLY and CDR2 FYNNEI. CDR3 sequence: CASSGRVPGETQYF. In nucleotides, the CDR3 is TGTGCCAGCAGTGGGCGGGTTCCCGGGGAGACCCAGTACTTC.

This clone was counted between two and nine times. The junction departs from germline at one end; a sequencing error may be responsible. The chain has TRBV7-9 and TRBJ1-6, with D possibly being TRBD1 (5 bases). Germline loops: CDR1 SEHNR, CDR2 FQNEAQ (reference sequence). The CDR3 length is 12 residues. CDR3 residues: CSSSLGASPLHF. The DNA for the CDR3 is TGTTCCAGCAGCTTAGGGGCTTCACCCCTCCACTTT.

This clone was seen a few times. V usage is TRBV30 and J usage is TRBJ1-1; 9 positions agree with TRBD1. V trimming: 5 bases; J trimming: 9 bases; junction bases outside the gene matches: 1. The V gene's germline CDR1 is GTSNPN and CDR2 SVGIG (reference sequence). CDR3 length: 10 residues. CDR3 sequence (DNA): TGTGCCTGGGACAGGGGGAAAGCTTTCTTT. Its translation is CAWDRGKAFF.

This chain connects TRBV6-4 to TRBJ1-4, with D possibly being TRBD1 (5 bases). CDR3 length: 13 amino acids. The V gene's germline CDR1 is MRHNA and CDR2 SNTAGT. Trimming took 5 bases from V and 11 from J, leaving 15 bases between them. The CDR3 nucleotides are TGTGCCAGCAGTCAAGACCACGGGGGGAAACTGTTTTTT. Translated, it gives CASSQDHGGKLFF.

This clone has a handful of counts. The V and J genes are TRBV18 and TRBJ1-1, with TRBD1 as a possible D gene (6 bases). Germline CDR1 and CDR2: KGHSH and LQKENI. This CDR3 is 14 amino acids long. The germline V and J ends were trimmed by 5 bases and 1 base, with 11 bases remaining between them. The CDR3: CASSARQANTEAFF. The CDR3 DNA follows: TGTGCCAGCTCAGCCCGACAGGCGAACACTGAAGCTTTCTTT.

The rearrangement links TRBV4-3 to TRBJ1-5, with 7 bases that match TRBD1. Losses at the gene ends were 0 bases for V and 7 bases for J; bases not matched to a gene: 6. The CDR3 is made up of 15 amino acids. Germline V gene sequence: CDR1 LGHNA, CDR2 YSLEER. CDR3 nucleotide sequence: TGCGCCAGCAGCCAAGATACAGGGGAAGAGCAGCCCCAGCATTTT. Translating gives CASSQDTGEEQPQHF.